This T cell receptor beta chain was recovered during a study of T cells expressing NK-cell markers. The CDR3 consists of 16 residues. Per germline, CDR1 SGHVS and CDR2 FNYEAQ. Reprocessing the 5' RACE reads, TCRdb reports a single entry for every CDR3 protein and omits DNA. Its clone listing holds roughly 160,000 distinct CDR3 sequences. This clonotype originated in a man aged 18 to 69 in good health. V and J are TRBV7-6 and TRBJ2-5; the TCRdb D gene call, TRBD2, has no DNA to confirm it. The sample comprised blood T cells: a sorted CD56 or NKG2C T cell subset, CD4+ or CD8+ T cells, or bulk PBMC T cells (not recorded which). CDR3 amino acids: CASSLAGTRIEETQYF.